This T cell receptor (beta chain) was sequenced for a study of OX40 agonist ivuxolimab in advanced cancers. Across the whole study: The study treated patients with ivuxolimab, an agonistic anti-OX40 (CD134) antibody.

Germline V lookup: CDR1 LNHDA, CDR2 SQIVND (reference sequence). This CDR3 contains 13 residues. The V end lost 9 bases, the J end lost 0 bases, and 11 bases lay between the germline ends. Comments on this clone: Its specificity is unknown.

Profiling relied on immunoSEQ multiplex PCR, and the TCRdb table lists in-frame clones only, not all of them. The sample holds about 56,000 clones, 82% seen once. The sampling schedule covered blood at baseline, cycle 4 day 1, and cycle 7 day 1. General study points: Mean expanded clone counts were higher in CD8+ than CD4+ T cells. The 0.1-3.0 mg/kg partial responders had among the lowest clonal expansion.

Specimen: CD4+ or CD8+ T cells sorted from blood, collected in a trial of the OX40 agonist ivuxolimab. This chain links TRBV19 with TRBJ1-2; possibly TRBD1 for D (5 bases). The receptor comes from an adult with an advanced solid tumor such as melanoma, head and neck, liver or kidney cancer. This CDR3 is CASVSTANYGYTF. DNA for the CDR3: TGTGCCAGCGTTTCGACAGCTAACTATGGCTACACCTTC.